The clone carrying this T cell receptor (beta chain) was detected only once. The antigen remains undetermined. Germline V gives CDR1 SQVTM, CDR2 ANQGSEA. The CDR3 contains 16 residues. J lost 6 bases, V lost 2 bases, and 10 bases had no gene match. This sample was taken from a study of cytomegalovirus exposure and HLA in healthy donors. Study-wide results and limits: Indistinguishable V segments, including TRBV6-2 and TRBV6-3, were excluded.

60 Vbeta and 13 Jbeta primers were used in PCR. Method: immunoSEQ multiplex PCR; TCRdb's copy keeps in-frame clones and lacks some. This sample has around 260,000 clones; 80% occur once, and the top ten carry about 0.3%. The sequence derives from a girl aged 2 to 9 in good health and CMV-seronegative. The source material was PBMCs. V usage is TRBV29-1 and J usage is TRBJ2-3; the match to TRBD1 covers 11 bases. CDR3 protein: CSVELPDRGRLDTQYF. CDR3 DNA: TGCAGCGTTGAACTCCCGGACAGGGGGCGTTTGGATACGCAGTATTTT.